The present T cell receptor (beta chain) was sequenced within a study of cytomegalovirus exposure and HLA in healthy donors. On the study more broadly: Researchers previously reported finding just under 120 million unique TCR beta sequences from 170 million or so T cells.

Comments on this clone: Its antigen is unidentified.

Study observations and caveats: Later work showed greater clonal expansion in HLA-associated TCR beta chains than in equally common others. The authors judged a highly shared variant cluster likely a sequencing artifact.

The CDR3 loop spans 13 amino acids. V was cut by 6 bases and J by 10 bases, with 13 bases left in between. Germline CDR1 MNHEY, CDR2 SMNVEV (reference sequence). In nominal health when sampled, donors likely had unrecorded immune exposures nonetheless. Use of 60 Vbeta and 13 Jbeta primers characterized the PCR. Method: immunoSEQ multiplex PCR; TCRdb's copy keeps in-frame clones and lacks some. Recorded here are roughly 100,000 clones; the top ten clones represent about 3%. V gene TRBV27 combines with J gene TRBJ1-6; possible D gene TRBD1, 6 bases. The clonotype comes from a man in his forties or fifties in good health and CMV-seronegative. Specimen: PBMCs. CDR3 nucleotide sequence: TGTGCCAGCAGCGACACAGGGTTCTCACCCCTCCACTTT. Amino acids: CASSDTGFSPLHF.